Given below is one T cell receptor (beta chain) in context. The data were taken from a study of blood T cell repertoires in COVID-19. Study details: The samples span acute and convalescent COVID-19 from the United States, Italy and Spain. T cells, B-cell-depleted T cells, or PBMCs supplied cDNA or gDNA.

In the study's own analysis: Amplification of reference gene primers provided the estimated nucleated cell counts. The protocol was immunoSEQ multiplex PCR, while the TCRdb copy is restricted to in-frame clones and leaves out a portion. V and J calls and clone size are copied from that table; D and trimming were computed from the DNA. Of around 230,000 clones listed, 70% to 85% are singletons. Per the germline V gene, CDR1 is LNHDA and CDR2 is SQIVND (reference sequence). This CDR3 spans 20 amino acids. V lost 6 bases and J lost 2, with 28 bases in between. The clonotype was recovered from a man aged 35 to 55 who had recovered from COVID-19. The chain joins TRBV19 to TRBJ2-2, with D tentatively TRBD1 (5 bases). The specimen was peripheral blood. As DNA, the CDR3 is TGTGCCAGTAGGCTGCCCAGGCCCGTTACACGGACAAATAACACCGGGGAGCTGTTTTTT. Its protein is CASRLPRPVTRTNNTGELFF.